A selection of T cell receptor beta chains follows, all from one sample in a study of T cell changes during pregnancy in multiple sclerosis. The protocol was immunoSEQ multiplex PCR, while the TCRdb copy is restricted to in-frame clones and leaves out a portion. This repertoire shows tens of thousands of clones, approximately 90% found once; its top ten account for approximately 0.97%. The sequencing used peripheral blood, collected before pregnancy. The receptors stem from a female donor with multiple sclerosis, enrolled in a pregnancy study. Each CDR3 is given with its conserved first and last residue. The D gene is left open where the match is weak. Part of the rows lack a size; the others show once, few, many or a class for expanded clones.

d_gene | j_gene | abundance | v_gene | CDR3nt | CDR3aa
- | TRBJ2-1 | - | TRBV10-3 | TGTGCCATCAGCAGTAATAGCGAGAGCTCCTACAATGAGCAGTTCTTC | CAISSNSESSYNEQFF
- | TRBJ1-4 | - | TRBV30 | TGTGCCTGGAGGGCGGAGGAAAAACTGTTTTTT | CAWRAEEKLFF
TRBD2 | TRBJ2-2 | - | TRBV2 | TGTGCCAGCAGTGAAGTTTGGACTAGCATCGGGGAGCTGTTTTTT | CASSEVWTSIGELFF
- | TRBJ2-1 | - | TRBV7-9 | TGTGCCAGCAGCTCTCCCTACAGGGTTGATGAGCAGTTCTTC | CASSSPYRVDEQFF
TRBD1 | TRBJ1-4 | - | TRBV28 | TGTGCCAGCAGTTTAGTGGGACAGGGGACAGGGGGAAAACTGTTTTTT | CASSLVGQGTGGKLFF
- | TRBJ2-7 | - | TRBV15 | TGTGCCACCAGCAGAGATACGCGGCGGCAGGGGCGAACTCACGAGCAGTACTTC | CATSRDTRRQGRTHEQYF
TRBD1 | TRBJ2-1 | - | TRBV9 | TGTGCCAGCAGCGTCACAGGGGTATCCTACAATGAGCAGTTCTTC | CASSVTGVSYNEQFF
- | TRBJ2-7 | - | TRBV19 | TGTGCCAGTAGTAGCGCCGCTGGGAGGTACGAGCAGTACTTC | CASSSAAGRYEQYF
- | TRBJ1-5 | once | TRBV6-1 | TGTGCCAGCAGTGACGTCCGGCAGCCCCAGCATTTT | CASSDVRQPQHF
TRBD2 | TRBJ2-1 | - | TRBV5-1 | TGCGCCAGCAGCCTTAGCGGGAGGGTGGGCGAGCAGTTCTTC | CASSLSGRVGEQFF
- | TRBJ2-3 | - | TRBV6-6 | TGTGCCAGCAGTTACTCGGCGGATTCAATGGATACGCAGTATTTT | CASSYSADSMDTQYF
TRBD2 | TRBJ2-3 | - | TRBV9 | TGTGCCAGCAGCCTTAGCGGGGATAGCACAGATACGCAGTATTTT | CASSLSGDSTDTQYF
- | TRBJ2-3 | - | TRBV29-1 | TGCAGCGTCGGGACGGGAGGCACAGATACGCAGTATTTT | CSVGTGGTDTQYF
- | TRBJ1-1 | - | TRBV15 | TGTGCCACCAGCAGGGACCGTGGGGGCGCGAACACTGAAGCTTTCTTT | CATSRDRGGANTEAFF
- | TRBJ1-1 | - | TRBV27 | TGTGCCAGCAGTCCCCCTGAACGAGGGACTGAAGCTTTCTTT | CASSPPERGTEAFF
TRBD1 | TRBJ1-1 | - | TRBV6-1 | TGTGCCAGCAGCGCGGCAGGGGGTCAAGCTTTCTTT | CASSAAGGQAFF
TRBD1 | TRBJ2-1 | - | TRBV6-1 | TGTGCCGCCGGACAGGGCCCTCGGATCTTC | CAAGQGPRIF
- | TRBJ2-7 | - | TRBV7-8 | TGTGCCAGCAGCACCAACAGGATTTCCTACGAGCAGTACTTC | CASSTNRISYEQYF
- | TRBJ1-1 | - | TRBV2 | TGTGCCAGCAGCGCGGGTCTGAACACTGAAGCTTTCTTT | CASSAGLNTEAFF
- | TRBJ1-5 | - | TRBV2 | TGTGCCAGCAGTAGAAACACCGGCCGGGAGGGTCGTCAGCCCCAGCATTTT | CASSRNTGREGRQPQHF
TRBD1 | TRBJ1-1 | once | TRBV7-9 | TGTGCCAGCAGCTTAGGACAGGGGGAGGCTGAAGCTTTCTTT | CASSLGQGEAEAFF
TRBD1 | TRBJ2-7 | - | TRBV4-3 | TGCGCCAGCAGCCTGGACAGGAGCGTCTCCTACGAGCAGTACTTC | CASSLDRSVSYEQYF
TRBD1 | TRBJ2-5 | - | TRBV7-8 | TGTGCCAGCAGCCCCGGGACAGTTCAAGAGACCCAGTACTTC | CASSPGTVQETQYF
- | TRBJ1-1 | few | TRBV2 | TGTGCCAGCACTAAGGGGGACACTGAAGCTTTCTTT | CASTKGDTEAFF
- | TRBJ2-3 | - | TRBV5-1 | TGCGCCAGCAGCTTCCAGGGAATAGCAGATACGCAGTATTTT | CASSFQGIADTQYF
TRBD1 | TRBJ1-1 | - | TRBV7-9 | TGTGCCAGCAGCTCATCCGGACAGGTCCGCGGACCCGAAGCTTTCTTT | CASSSSGQVRGPEAFF
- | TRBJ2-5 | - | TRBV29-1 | TGCAGCGTTGATCTAGCGCAAGAGACCCAGTACTTC | CSVDLAQETQYF
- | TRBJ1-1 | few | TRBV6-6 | TGTGCCAGCAGCCCTTGGACAGCAGAAGCTTTCTTT | CASSPWTAEAFF
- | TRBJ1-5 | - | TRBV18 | TGTGCCAGCTCACTCGCACGACAGACTGATACCAATCAGCCCCAGCATTTT | CASSLARQTDTNQPQHF
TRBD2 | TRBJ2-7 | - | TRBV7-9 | TGTGCCAGCAGCCCCCGGACTAGCGGGGGGACCTACGAGCAGTACTTC | CASSPRTSGGTYEQYF
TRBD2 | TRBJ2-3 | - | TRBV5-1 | TGCGCCAGCAGCTTACAAACCGGGACTAGCGCTAGCACAGATACGCAGTATTTT | CASSLQTGTSASTDTQYF
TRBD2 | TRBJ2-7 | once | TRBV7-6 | TGTGCCAGCAGCTCCGGGGGGGCCCCCTACGAGCAGTACTTC | CASSSGGAPYEQYF
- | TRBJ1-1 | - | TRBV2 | TGTGCCAGCAGTGAAGACATGAACACTGAAGCTTTCTTT | CASSEDMNTEAFF
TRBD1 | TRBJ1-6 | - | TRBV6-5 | TGTGCCAGTCGGGACAGGGTCAATTCACCCCTCCACTTT | CASRDRVNSPLHF
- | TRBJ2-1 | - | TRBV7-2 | TGTGCCAGCAGCTCAGACAGGAGCTCCTACAATGAGCAGTTCTTC | CASSSDRSSYNEQFF
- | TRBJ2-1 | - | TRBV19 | TGTGCCAGTAGTATCGGCAGAGGCAATGAGCAGTTCTTC | CASSIGRGNEQFF
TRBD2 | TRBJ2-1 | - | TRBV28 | TGTGCCAGCCGAACGACTAGCGGGAGAGCCCAGGGGCATGAGCAGTTCTTC | CASRTTSGRAQGHEQFF
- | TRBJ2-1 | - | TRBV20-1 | TGCAGTGCCGGAGGGGGGGCTGAGCAGTTCTTC | CSAGGGAEQFF
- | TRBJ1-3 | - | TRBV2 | TGTGCCAGCAGACAGGGTAGTTCTGGAAACACCATATATTTT | CASRQGSSGNTIYF
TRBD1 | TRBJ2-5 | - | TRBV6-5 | TGTGCCAGCAGTTACAGCGACAGGGTGGGCGAGACCCAGTACTTC | CASSYSDRVGETQYF
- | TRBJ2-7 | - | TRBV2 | TGTGCCAGCAGTGAGGGGCTGATAAGCTCCTACGAGCAGTACTTC | CASSEGLISSYEQYF
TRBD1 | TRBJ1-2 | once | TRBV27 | TGTGCCAGCAGTTTCCGTGGACAGGATAACTATGGCTACACCTTC | CASSFRGQDNYGYTF
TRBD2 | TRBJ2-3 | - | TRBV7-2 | TGTGCCAGCAGCTTAGATAGCGGGGGGGCCATAAATACGCAGTATTTT | CASSLDSGGAINTQYF
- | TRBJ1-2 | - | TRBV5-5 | TGTGCCAGCAGCTTGTGGGGGGGGGCGGCCGATGGCTACACCTTC | CASSLWGGAADGYTF
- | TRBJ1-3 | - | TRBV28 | TGTGCCAGCAGTTCACTCGTAAAGGGAGTTTCTGGAAACACCATATATTTT | CASSSLVKGVSGNTIYF
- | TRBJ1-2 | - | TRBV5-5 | TGTGCCAGCAGCTTGGTCGGAGCCCGCTATGGCTACACCTTC | CASSLVGARYGYTF
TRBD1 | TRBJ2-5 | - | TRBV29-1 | TGCAGCGTTGCCTGGGACAGCCAAGAGACCCAGTACTTC | CSVAWDSQETQYF